The 4 T cell receptor beta chains given below trace back to one sample, sequenced in a study of blood T cell repertoires in COVID-19. Produced via immunoSEQ multiplex PCR; TCRdb's table is partial and in-frame only. Altogether 200,000 to 250,000 clones are present, about 85% being singletons, with the ten largest covering around 0.97%. Material for sequencing was peripheral blood. The receptors were gathered from a man aged 35 to 55 with acute or convalescent COVID-19.

This chain links TRBV5-1 with TRBJ2-2, with 9 bases that match TRBD2. V trimming: 2 bases; J trimming: 1 base; junction bases outside the gene matches: 0. The germline V gene has CDR1 SGHRS and CDR2 YFSETQ. CDR3 size: 15 residues. The CDR3 region is CASSLAGGNTGELFF. Written as DNA, the CDR3 is TGCGCCAGCAGCTTAGCGGGGGGGAACACCGGGGAGCTGTTTTTT.

The V gene is TRBV27, the J gene TRBJ2-1, with a weak D call TRBD2 (5 bases). V was pared by 0 bases and J by 4 bases, with 7 bases between. Germline V gene lookup returns CDR1 MNHEY and CDR2 SMNVEV (reference sequence). The CDR3 has 14 amino acids. CDR3 residues: CASSLSERYNEQFF. The CDR3 DNA sequence: TGTGCCAGCAGTTTATCCGAGCGGTACAATGAGCAGTTCTTC.

This chain joins TRBV9 and TRBJ2-2; D is uncertain. The CDR3 sequence is 14 residues long. Germline lookup yields CDR1 SGDLS and CDR2 YYNGEE. The ends were cut back, 3 bases at V and 7 bases at J, with 13 bases in the middle. For the CDR3, the DNA is TGTGCCAGCAGCGGTACGTCGCCCGGCGGGGAGCTGTTTTTT. It translates to CASSGTSPGGELFF.

This chain links TRBV5-5 with TRBJ2-1; 8 bases map to TRBD1. V lost 3 bases, J lost 6 bases, and 8 bases stayed unmatched. The germline V gene encodes CDR1 SGHKS and CDR2 YYEKEE (reference sequence). The CDR3 is 15 amino acids. CDR3 coding DNA: TGTGCCAGCAGCTACGGACAGGGATACTCCAATGAGCAGTTCTTC. This codes for CASSYGQGYSNEQFF. Full variable domain (missing parts from reference TRBV5-5 and TRBJ2-1): DAGVTQSPTHLIKTRGQQVTLRCSPISGHKSVSWYQQVLGQGPQFIFQYYEKEERGRGNFPDRFSARQFPNYSSELNVNALLLGDSALYLCASSYGQGYSNEQFFGPGTRLTVL.